Sequencing of this T cell receptor beta chain was carried out in a study of shared clonotypes between healthy human individuals. Remarks on this clone: The antigen is not known.

Using immunoSEQ multiplex PCR, the repertoire was profiled, and TCRdb retains in-frame clones only, with some absent. This sample has 1.5 million to 2.5 million clones; 85% to 95% occur once, and the top ten carry around 1%. Whole-study results and caveats: Clonotypes that were shared across a handful of donors made up around 5% of naive CD4 clonotypes.

Germline V CDR1 and CDR2: SNHLY, FYNNEI. J lost 3 bases, V lost 0 bases, and 4 bases had no gene match. CDR3 size: 16 residues. CD45RO-negative cells were positively selected for CCR7, leaving out terminally differentiated effector memory CD45RA+ cells. The chain uses TRBV2 and TRBJ2-3, with TRBD2 matching over 9 bases. The source of this sequence is a man between 18 and 29 years old in good health. Sequenced input: naive CD8+ T cells sorted from blood. The CDR3 region is CASSEASGSSTDTQYF. The CDR3 nucleotides read TGTGCCAGCAGTGAAGCTAGCGGGAGTTCAACAGATACGCAGTATTTT.